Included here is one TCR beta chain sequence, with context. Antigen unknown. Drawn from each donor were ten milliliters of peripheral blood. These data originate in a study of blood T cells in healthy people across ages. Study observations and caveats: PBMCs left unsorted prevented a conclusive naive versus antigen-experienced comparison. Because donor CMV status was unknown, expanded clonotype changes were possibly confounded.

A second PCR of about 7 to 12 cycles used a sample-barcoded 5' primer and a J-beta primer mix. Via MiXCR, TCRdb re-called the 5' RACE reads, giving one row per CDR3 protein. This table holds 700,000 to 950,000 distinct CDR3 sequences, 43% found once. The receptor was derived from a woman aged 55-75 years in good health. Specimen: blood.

The CDR3 region is CSAETPGDSYNEQYF. The CDR3 DNA reads TGCAGTGCCGAGACTCCGGGAGACTCCTACAATGAGCAGTACTTC. This chain connects TRBV20-1 to TRBJ2-1; a weak D match, TRBD2 (6 bases). The J call is doubtful: the DNA matches TRBJ2-7 better. Looked up from germline, CDR1 is DFQATT and CDR2 is SNEGSKA (reference sequence). This CDR3 has 15 amino acids.